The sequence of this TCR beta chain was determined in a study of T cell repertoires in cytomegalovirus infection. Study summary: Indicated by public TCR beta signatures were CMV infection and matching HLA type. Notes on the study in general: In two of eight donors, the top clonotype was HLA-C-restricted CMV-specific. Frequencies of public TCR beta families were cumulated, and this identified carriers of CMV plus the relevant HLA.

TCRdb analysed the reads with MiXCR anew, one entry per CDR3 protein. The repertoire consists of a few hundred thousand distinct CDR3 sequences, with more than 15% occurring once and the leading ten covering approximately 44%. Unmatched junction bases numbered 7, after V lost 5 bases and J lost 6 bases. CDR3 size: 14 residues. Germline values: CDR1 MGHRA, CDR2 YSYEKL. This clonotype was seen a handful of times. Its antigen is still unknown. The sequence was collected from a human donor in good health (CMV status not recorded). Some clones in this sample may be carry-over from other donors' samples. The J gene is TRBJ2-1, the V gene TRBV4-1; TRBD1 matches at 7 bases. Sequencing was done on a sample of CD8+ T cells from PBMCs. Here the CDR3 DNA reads TGCGCCAGCAGCTTTCACCGGGACAGCAATGAGCAGTTCTTC. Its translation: CASSFHRDSNEQFF.